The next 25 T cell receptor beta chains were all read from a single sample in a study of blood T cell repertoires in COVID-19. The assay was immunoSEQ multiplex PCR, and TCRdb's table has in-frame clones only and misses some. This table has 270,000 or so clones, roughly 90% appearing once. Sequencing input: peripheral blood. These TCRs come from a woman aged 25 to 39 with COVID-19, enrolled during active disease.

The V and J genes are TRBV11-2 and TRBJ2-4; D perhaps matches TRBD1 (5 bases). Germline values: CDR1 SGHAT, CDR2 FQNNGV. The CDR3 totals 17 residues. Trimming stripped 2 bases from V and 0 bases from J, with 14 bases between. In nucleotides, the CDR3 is TGTGCCAGCAGCTTATTGGGTACAGGTCTAGCCAAAAACATTCAGTACTTC. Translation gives CASSLLGTGLAKNIQYF.

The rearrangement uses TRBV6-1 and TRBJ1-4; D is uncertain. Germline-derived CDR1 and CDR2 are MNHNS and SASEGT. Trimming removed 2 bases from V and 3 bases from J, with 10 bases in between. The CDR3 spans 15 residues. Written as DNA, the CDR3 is TGTGCCAGCAGTGAAACGGGGTATCCTAATGAAAAACTGTTTTTT. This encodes CASSETGYPNEKLFF.

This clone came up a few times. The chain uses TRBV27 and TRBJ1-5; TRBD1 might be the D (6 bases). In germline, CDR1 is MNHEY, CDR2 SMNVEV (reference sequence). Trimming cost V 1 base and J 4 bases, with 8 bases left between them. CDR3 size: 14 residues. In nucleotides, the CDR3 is TGTGCCAGCAGTTTATGGGGGCAGAATCAGCCCCAGCATTTT. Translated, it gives CASSLWGQNQPQHF.

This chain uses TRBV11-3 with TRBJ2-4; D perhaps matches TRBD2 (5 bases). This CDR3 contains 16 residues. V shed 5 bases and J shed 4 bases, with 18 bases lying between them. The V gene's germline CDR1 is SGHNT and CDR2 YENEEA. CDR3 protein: CASSPRVPGEKNIQYF. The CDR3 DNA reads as TGTGCCAGCAGCCCAAGGGTCCCCGGGGAAAAAAACATTCAGTACTTC.

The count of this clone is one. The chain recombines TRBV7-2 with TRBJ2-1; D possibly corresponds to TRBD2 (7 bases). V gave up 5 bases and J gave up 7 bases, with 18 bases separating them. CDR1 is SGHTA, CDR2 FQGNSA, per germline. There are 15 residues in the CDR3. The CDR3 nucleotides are TGTGCCAGCAGCATCACGAGGGGGGGCCGAAATGAGCAGTTCTTC. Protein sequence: CASSITRGGRNEQFF.

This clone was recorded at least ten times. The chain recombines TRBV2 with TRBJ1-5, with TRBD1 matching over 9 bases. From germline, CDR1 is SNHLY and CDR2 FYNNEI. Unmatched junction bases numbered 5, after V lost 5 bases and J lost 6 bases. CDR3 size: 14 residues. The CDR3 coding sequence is TGTGCCAGCAGTTGGGACAGGGCAAGTCAGCCCCAGCATTTT. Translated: CASSWDRASQPQHF. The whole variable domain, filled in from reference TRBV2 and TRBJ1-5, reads EPEVTQTPSHQVTQMGQEVILRCVPISNHLYFYWYRQILGQKVEFLVSFYNNEISEKSEIFDDQFSVERPDGSNFTLKIRSTKLEDSAMYFCASSWDRASQPQHFGDGTRLSIL.

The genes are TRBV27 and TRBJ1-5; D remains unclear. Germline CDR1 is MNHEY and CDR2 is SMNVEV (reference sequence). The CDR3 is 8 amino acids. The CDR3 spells CYNQPQHF. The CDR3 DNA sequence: TGTTACAATCAGCCCCAGCATTTT.

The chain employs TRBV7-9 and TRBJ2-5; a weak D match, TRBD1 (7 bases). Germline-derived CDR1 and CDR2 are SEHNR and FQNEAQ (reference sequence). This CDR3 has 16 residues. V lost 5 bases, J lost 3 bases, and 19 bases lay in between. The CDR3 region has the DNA TGTGCCAGCAGCCCCCTTCGGGGCAGGGGGGAAGAGACCCAGTACTTC. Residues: CASSPLRGRGEETQYF.

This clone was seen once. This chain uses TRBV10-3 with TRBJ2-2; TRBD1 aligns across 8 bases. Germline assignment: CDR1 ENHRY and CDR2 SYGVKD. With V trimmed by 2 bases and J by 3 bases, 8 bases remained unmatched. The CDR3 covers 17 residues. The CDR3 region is CAISEGGQDLHTGELFF. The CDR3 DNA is TGTGCCATCAGTGAGGGGGGACAGGATCTTCACACCGGGGAGCTGTTTTTT.

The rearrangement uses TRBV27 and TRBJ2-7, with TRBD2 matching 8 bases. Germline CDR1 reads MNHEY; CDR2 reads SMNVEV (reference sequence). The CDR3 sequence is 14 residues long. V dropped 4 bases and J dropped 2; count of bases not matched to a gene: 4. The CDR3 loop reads CASSSGLAAYEQYF. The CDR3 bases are TGTGCCAGCAGTTCCGGACTAGCTGCCTACGAGCAGTACTTC.

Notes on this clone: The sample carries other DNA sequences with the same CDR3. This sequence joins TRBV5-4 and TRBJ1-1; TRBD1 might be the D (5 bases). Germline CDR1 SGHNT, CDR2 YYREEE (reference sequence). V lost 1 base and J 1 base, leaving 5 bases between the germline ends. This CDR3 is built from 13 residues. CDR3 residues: CASSLTGNTEAFF. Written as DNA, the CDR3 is TGTGCCAGCAGCTTGACAGGGAACACTGAAGCTTTCTTT.

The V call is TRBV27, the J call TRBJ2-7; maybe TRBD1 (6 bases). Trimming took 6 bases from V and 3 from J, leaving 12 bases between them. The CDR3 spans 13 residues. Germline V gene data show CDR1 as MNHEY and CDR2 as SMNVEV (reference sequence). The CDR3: CASSRGLHYEQYF. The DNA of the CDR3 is TGTGCCAGCAGCAGGGGCCTCCACTACGAGCAGTACTTC.

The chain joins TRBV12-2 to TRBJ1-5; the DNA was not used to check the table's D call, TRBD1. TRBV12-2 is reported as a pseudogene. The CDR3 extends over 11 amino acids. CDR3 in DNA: TGTGCAAGTCGCTTCAAAATCCCCCAGCATTTT. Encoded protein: CASRFKIPQHF.

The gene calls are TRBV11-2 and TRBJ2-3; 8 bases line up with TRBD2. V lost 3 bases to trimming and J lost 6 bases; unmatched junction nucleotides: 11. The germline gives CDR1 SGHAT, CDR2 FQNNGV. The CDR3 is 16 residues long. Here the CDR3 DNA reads TGTGCCAGCAGCTTGGGTAGCAGCGGGGGCTGGGATACGCAGTATTTT. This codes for CASSLGSSGGWDTQYF.

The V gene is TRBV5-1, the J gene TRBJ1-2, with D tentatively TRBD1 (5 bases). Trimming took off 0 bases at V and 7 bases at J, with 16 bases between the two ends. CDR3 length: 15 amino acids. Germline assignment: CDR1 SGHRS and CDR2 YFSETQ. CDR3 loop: CASSLDVGGMPGYTF. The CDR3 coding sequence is TGCGCCAGCAGCTTGGATGTGGGGGGGATGCCTGGCTACACCTTC.

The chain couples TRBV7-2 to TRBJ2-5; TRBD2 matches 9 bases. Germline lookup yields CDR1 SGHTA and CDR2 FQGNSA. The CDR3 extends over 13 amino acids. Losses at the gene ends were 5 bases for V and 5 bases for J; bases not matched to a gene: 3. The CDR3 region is CASSVSGGETQYF. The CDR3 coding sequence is TGTGCCAGCAGCGTTAGCGGGGGTGAGACCCAGTACTTC.

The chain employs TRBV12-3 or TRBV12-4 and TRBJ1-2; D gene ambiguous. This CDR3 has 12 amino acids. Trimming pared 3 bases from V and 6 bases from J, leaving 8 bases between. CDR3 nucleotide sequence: TGTGCCAGCAGTTTCCCGCGGGATGGCTACACCTTC. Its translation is CASSFPRDGYTF.

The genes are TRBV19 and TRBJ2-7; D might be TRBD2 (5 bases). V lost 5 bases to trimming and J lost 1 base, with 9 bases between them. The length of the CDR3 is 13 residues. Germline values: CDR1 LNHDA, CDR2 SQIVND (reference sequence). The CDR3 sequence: CASSEGNSYEQYF. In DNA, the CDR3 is TGTGCCAGTAGTGAGGGCAATTCCTACGAGCAGTACTTC.

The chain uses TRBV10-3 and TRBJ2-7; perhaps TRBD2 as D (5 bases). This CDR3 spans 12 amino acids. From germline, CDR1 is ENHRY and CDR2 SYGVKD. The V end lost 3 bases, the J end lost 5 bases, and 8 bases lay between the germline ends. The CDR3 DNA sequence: TGTGCCATCAGTGATGAGAGGGACGAGCAGTACTTC. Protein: CAISDERDEQYF.

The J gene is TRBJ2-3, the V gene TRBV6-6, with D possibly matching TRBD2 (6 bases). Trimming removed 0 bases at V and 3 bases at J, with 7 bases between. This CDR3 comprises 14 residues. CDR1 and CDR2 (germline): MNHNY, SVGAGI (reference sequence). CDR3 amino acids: CASSYSLATDTQYF. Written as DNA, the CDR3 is TGTGCCAGCAGTTACTCGCTAGCGACAGATACGCAGTATTTT.

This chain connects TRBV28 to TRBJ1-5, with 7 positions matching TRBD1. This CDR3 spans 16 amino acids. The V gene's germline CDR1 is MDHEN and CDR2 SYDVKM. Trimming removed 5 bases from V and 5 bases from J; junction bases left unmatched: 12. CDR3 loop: CASSGTAVYRDQPQHF. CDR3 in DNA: TGTGCCAGCAGTGGGACAGCCGTTTATAGGGATCAGCCCCAGCATTTT.

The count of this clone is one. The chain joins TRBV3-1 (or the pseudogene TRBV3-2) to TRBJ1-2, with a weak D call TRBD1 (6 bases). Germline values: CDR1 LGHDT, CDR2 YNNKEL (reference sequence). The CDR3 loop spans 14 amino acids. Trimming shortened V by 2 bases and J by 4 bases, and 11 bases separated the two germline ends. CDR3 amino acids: CASSQTGQSYGYTF. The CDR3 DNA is TGTGCCAGCAGCCAAACCGGACAGTCCTATGGCTACACCTTC.

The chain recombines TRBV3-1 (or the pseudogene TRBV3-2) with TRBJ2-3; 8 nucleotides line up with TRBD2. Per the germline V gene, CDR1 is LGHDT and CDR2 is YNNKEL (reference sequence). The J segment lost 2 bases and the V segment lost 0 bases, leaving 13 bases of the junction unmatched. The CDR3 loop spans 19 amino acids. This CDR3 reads CASSQEIRRAGGDTDTQYF. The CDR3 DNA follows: TGTGCCAGCAGCCAAGAAATAAGGCGTGCGGGGGGTGACACAGATACGCAGTATTTT.

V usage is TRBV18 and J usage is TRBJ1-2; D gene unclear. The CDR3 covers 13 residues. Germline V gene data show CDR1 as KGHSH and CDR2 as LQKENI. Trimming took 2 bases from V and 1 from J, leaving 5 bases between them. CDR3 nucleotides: TGTGCCAGCTCACCAGACTTTAACTATGGCTACACCTTC. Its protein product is CASSPDFNYGYTF.

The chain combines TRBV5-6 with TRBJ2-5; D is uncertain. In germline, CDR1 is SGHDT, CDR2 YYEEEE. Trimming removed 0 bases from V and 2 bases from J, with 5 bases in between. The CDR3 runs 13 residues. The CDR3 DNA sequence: TGTGCCAGCAGCTTGGGTCTGCAAGAGACCCAGTACTTC. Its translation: CASSLGLQETQYF.